What follows are 29 T cell receptor beta chains derived from one specimen sequenced in a study of cytomegalovirus exposure and HLA in healthy donors. With 60 Vbeta and 13 Jbeta primers, the PCR was carried out. TCRdb's table, derived via immunoSEQ multiplex PCR, lists solely in-frame clones and lacks some. The table lists more than 150,000 clones, just under 80% of them singletons. The material sequenced was PBMCs. These receptors were collected from a woman in her twenties or thirties in good health and CMV-seronegative.

The chain couples TRBV7-9 to TRBJ2-7; a weak D match, TRBD1 (5 bases). This CDR3 region has 17 residues. V lost 1 base to trimming and J lost 2 bases, with 18 bases between them. CDR1 SEHNR and CDR2 FQNEAQ come from the germline V gene (reference sequence). CDR3 sequence reads: CASSLVAGSLSTYEQYF. CDR3 nucleotides: TGTGCCAGCAGCTTAGTGGCAGGGTCGCTCTCGACCTACGAGCAGTACTTC.

The rearrangement links TRBV6-5 to TRBJ2-7; weak D call: TRBD1 (5 bases). Germline V gene lookup returns CDR1 MNHEY and CDR2 SVGAGI. V lost 4 bases, J lost 1 base, and 8 bases lay in between. The CDR3 spans 13 residues. The CDR3 is CASSSRVSYEQYF. CDR3 DNA: TGTGCCAGCAGTTCCAGGGTTTCCTACGAGCAGTACTTC.

V and J are TRBV30 and TRBJ1-5; TRBD1 is a possible D gene (6 bases). Germline V CDR1 and CDR2: GTSNPN, SVGIG (reference sequence). V was pared by 3 bases and J by 1 base, with 19 bases between. The CDR3 is made up of 17 amino acids. The CDR3 spells CAWSAQQGIRSNQPQHF. The CDR3 region has the DNA TGTGCCTGGAGCGCACAACAGGGTATACGGAGCAATCAGCCCCAGCATTTT.

This sequence joins TRBV2 and TRBJ2-7, with TRBD2 matching 11 bases. The CDR3 spans 17 residues. After removal of 0 bases from V and 5 bases from J, the junction contained 9 bases not matched to a gene. The germline V gene has CDR1 SNHLY and CDR2 FYNNEI. CDR3 DNA sequence: TGTGCCAGCAGTGAAGCGCTTCTAGCGGGGGGCGGAAACGAGCAGTACTTC. This encodes CASSEALLAGGGNEQYF.

This sequence joins TRBV6-1 and TRBJ2-5; D may be TRBD1 (5 bases). V was clipped by 5 bases and J by 1 base, with 14 bases between them. CDR1 and CDR2 (germline): MNHNS, SASEGT. This CDR3 has 15 amino acids. The CDR3 DNA is TGTGCCAGCAGTCGATCCCAGGGTGTCCAAGAGACCCAGTACTTC. Its protein product is CASSRSQGVQETQYF.

This chain joins TRBV6-5 and TRBJ1-5; the D is unclear. Germline CDR1 is MNHEY and CDR2 is SVGAGI. The V and J ends lost 4 bases and 5 bases respectively, with 9 bases between them. The length of the CDR3 is 13 residues. The CDR3 DNA reads as TGTGCCAGCAGTTTTTGGAGGGATCAGCCCCAGCATTTT. Protein: CASSFWRDQPQHF.

This chain connects TRBV7-2 to TRBJ1-5, with D unresolved. There are 13 residues in the CDR3. V was cut by 0 bases and J by 5 bases, with 5 bases left in between. Germline lookup yields CDR1 SGHTA and CDR2 FQGNSA. The CDR3 reads CASSLAEDQPQHF. In DNA form, the CDR3 reads TGTGCCAGCAGCTTAGCGGAGGATCAGCCCCAGCATTTT.

The chain is built from TRBV4-1 and TRBJ2-1; 11 nucleotides agree with TRBD1. With V trimmed by 4 bases and J by 10 bases, 18 bases remained unmatched. This CDR3 has 18 residues. Germline V gene sequence: CDR1 MGHRA, CDR2 YSYEKL. This chain's CDR3 is CASSRSYTTGTGGVEQFF. The CDR3 nucleotides are TGCGCCAGCAGCCGCTCTTACACTACCGGGACAGGGGGGGTGGAGCAGTTCTTC.

There are a few counts of this clone. The rearrangement uses TRBV10-3 and TRBJ2-7, with 8 nucleotides matching TRBD2. CDR3 size: 13 residues. The trim removed 11 bases at V and 3 bases at J, leaving 9 bases unmatched. Per germline, CDR1 ENHRY and CDR2 SYGVKD. CDR3 DNA: TGTGCCGCGTCCGGGGGGGGGAACTACGAGCAGTACTTC. Translation gives CAASGGGNYEQYF.

This clone was observed a handful of times. This sequence joins TRBV9 and TRBJ2-3; TRBD1 agrees at 9 bases. This CDR3 is 15 amino acids long. Unmatched junction bases numbered 8, after V lost 0 bases and J lost 9 bases. Germline assignment: CDR1 SGDLS and CDR2 YYNGEE. CDR3 loop: CASSVGPGTGQTQYF. The CDR3 region has the DNA TGTGCCAGCAGCGTAGGTCCCGGGACAGGGCAGACGCAGTATTTT.

The CDR3 region has the DNA TGTGCCAGCAGGGGACAGGGAAGGGACGAGCAGTACTTC. This codes for CASRGQGRDEQYF. The rearrangement uses TRBV6-5 and TRBJ2-7; TRBD1 matches 9 bases. The CDR3 covers 13 residues. Germline values: CDR1 MNHEY, CDR2 SVGAGI. The V and J ends lost 6 bases and 5 bases, in that order; junction bases with no gene match: 5.

The rearrangement links TRBV7-9 to TRBJ1-1, with D uncertain. Germline V lookup: CDR1 SEHNR, CDR2 FQNEAQ (reference sequence). The CDR3 extends over 14 amino acids. Trimming left V 5 bases short and J 1 base short, with 11 bases between. This CDR3 is CASSAFPENTEAFF. The CDR3 region has the DNA TGTGCCAGCAGCGCGTTCCCTGAGAACACTGAAGCTTTCTTT. Filled out from reference TRBV7-9 and TRBJ1-1, the complete variable domain reads DTGVSQNPRHKITKRGQNVTFRCDPISEHNRLYWYRQTLGQGPEFLTYFQNEAQLEKSRLLSDRFSAERPKGSFSTLEIQRTEQGDSAMYLCASSAFPENTEAFFGQGTRLTVV.

This clone has only one observation. This chain links TRBV10-3 with TRBJ1-1; TRBD1 matches at 10 bases. Germline trimming cut 4 bases from V and 3 bases from J; bases unmatched to any gene: 5. The CDR3 has 15 residues. Germline CDR1 ENHRY, CDR2 SYGVKD. This chain's CDR3 is CAISGGTGVDTEAFF. As DNA, the CDR3 is TGTGCCATCAGTGGGGGGACAGGGGTGGACACTGAAGCTTTCTTT.

This sequence joins TRBV13 and TRBJ2-5; TRBD2 matches at 7 bases. Germline CDR1 is PRHDT and CDR2 is FYEKMQ (reference sequence). V was pared by 4 bases and J by 5 bases, with 7 bases of the junction left unmatched. The CDR3 loop spans 14 amino acids. The CDR3 is CASSYRGVHETQYF. The CDR3 DNA is TGTGCCAGCAGCTATCGGGGGGTTCATGAGACCCAGTACTTC.

The V and J genes are TRBV6-5 and TRBJ1-4; TRBD1 aligns across 7 bases. CDR3 length: 14 amino acids. Unmatched junction bases numbered 8, after V lost 6 bases and J lost 7 bases. The germline V gene has CDR1 MNHEY and CDR2 SVGAGI. The CDR3 region is CASSKTGQLEKLFF. The DNA of the CDR3 is TGTGCCAGCAGCAAAACGGGACAGCTTGAAAAACTGTTTTTT.

The chain has TRBV6-1 and TRBJ1-2, with TRBD1 matching over 10 bases. V shed 6 bases and J 5 bases; nucleotides not matched to a gene: 6. This CDR3 is 14 amino acids long. CDR1 is MNHNS and CDR2 is SASEGT in the germline V gene. CDR3 sequence (DNA): TGTGCCAGCAGAAGGGGACAGGGGACGTATGGCTACACCTTC. Translation gives CASRRGQGTYGYTF.

This chain joins TRBV6-4 and TRBJ2-5; a possible D gene is TRBD2 (5 bases). The CDR3 length is 15 residues. Germline CDR1 and CDR2: MRHNA and SNTAGT. V lost 6 bases and J lost 4, with 18 bases in between. CDR3 protein: CASSRTANPSETQYF. CDR3 sequence (DNA): TGTGCCAGCAGCAGGACTGCAAACCCCTCAGAGACCCAGTACTTC.

The chain couples TRBV6-5 to TRBJ1-2; D might be TRBD1 (6 bases). Per the germline V gene, CDR1 is MNHEY and CDR2 is SVGAGI. V was clipped by 6 bases and J by 8 bases, with 16 bases between them. This CDR3 has 13 amino acids. The CDR3: CASSLVGTHGYTF. CDR3 sequence (DNA): TGTGCCAGCAGCCTCGTCGGGACACACGGCTACACCTTC.

This clone was found once. The gene calls are TRBV5-6 and TRBJ2-6, with D perhaps matching TRBD1 (6 bases). Germline V gene sequence: CDR1 SGHDT, CDR2 YYEEEE. This CDR3 is 16 amino acids long. The ends were cut back, 4 bases at V and 1 base at J, with 12 bases in the middle. The CDR3 coding sequence is TGTGCCAGCAGCACCTCCAGGGGATCTGGGGCCAACGTCCTGACTTTC. Amino acids: CASSTSRGSGANVLTF.

The sample holds a few counts of this clone. The chain is built from TRBV5-1 and TRBJ1-6; a possible D gene is TRBD1 (5 bases). CDR1 and CDR2 (germline): SGHRS, YFSETQ. Trimming shortened V by 2 bases and J by 6 bases, and 9 bases separated the two germline ends. The CDR3 length is 14 residues. The chain's CDR3 is CASSLQESNSPLHF. CDR3 nucleotides: TGCGCCAGCAGCTTACAGGAATCTAATTCACCCCTCCACTTT. The entire variable domain, with the rest obtained from reference TRBV5-1 and TRBJ1-6, is as follows: KAGVTQTPRYLIKTRGQQVTLSCSPISGHRSVSWYQQTPGQGLQFLFEYFSETQRNKGNFPGRFSGRQFSNSRSEMNVSTLELGDSALYLCASSLQESNSPLHFGNGTRLTVT.

The chain has TRBV9 and TRBJ2-1; no clear D. This CDR3 has 14 residues. The V end was cut by 0 bases, the J end by 4 bases, with 8 bases between. Germline V gene lookup returns CDR1 SGDLS and CDR2 YYNGEE. CDR3 sequence reads: CASSVARLYNEQFF. CDR3 coding DNA: TGTGCCAGCAGCGTAGCGCGTCTTTACAATGAGCAGTTCTTC. Based on the CDR3 plus reference TRBV9 and TRBJ2-1, the full variable domain is DSGVTQTPKHLITATGQRVTLRCSPRSGDLSVYWYQQSLDQGLQFLIQYYNGEERAKGNILERFSAQQFPDLHSELNLSSLELGDSALYFCASSVARLYNEQFFGPGTRLTVL.

The chain couples TRBV6-1 to TRBJ1-6; 11 nucleotides line up with TRBD1. This CDR3 comprises 18 residues. The V and J ends lost 3 bases and 6 bases, in that order; junction bases with no gene match: 10. The germline V gene encodes CDR1 MNHNS and CDR2 SASEGT. The DNA of the CDR3 is TGTGCCAGCAGTGACCGAACCGCGGACAGGGGGCGTAATTCACCCCTCCACTTT. It specifies CASSDRTADRGRNSPLHF.

The chain carries TRBV2 and TRBJ1-2; the match to TRBD1 covers 10 bases. V lost 5 bases to trimming and J lost 6 bases; unmatched junction nucleotides: 9. Germline values: CDR1 SNHLY, CDR2 FYNNEI. The CDR3 totals 15 residues. Written as DNA, the CDR3 is TGTGCCAGCAGTACCGGGACAGGGGAAAATCATGGCTACACCTTC. The encoded protein is CASSTGTGENHGYTF. The whole variable domain, filled in from reference TRBV2 and TRBJ1-2, reads EPEVTQTPSHQVTQMGQEVILRCVPISNHLYFYWYRQILGQKVEFLVSFYNNEISEKSEIFDDQFSVERPDGSNFTLKIRSTKLEDSAMYFCASSTGTGENHGYTFGSGTRLTVV.

The chain is built from TRBV25-1 and TRBJ1-1, with TRBD1 identical over 9 bases. The CDR3 totals 14 residues. Germline assignment: CDR1 MGHDK and CDR2 SYGVNS. The J segment lost 6 bases and the V segment lost 4 bases, leaving 6 bases of the junction unmatched. The CDR3 DNA reads TGTGCCAGCAGTGGAACAGGGGGCCAGGCTGAAGCTTTCTTT. The encoded protein is CASSGTGGQAEAFF.

V usage is TRBV18 and J usage is TRBJ1-2; 7 bases align to TRBD1. CDR3 length: 15 residues. Germline CDR1 reads KGHSH; CDR2 reads LQKENI. V was clipped by 3 bases and J by 3 bases; unmatched bases: 7. The CDR3 is CASSPVQGSDYGYTF. In DNA, the CDR3 is TGTGCCAGCTCACCGGTACAGGGGTCGGACTATGGCTACACCTTC. Based on the CDR3 plus reference TRBV18 and TRBJ1-2, the full variable domain is NAGVMQNPRHLVRRRGQEARLRCSPMKGHSHVYWYRQLPEEGLKFMVYLQKENIIDESGMPKERFSAEFPKEGPSILRIQQVVRGDSAAYFCASSPVQGSDYGYTFGSGTRLTVV.

The chain is built from TRBV25-1 and TRBJ1-1; D remains unclear. This CDR3 is 14 amino acids long. Germline-derived CDR1 and CDR2 are MGHDK and SYGVNS. The V end lost 4 bases, the J end lost 3 bases, and 12 bases lay between the germline ends. The CDR3 coding sequence is TGTGCCAGCAGTGTCGGCGGATTTGACACTGAAGCTTTCTTT. It codes for CASSVGGFDTEAFF.

The rearrangement uses TRBV7-8 and TRBJ1-5, with D possibly matching TRBD1 (5 bases). Germline V gene data show CDR1 as SGHVS and CDR2 as FQNEAQ. Trimming left V 1 base short and J 5 bases short, with 15 bases between. This CDR3 contains 16 residues. This chain's CDR3 is CASSLGRLGLYQPQHF. The CDR3, as DNA: TGTGCCAGCAGCTTAGGAAGGTTGGGACTGTATCAGCCCCAGCATTTT.

The chain carries TRBV27 and TRBJ2-3; 7 bases align to TRBD1. Germline V gene data show CDR1 as MNHEY and CDR2 as SMNVEV (reference sequence). Trimming at V came to 7 bases and at J to 5 bases, leaving 9 bases not matched to a gene. This CDR3 spans 14 amino acids. Here the CDR3 DNA reads TGTGCCAGCACCGAGGACAGGAGATTAGATACGCAGTATTTT. This gives the protein CASTEDRRLDTQYF.

On this clone: It is likely a read error, because the conserved phenylalanine at the end of the CDR3 is missing. The DNA is left out, because the CDR3 cannot be placed on it with certainty; the CDR3 is given as TCRdb lists it. The chain uses TRBV11-2 and TRBJ2-3; the D call TRBD2 from the table was never checked on the DNA. The CDR3 spans 14 amino acids, including both terminal residues. Germline assignment: CDR1 SGHAT and CDR2 FQNNGV. CDR3 amino acids: CASSSELAGALSDI.